The 13 T cell receptor beta chains in this list originate from one sample, sequenced in a study of HIV-infected patients and healthy controls (dated by TCRdb to between 2013 and 2015). Libraries were made using 5' RACE. TCRdb shows the sequencer as Illumina MiSeq. SuperScript III was used to reverse transcribe 500 ng RNA with primers targeting the alpha and beta constant regions. Separate alpha and beta chain libraries were generated by chain-specific third strand synthesis with multiplexing indices. Through fastp at Q25 and MiXCR, TCRdb rebuilt clones from the public reads, retaining in-frame beta chains. Entries are consolidated by CDR3 protein sequence, retaining the most common genes and DNA. The sample table shows 8,000 to 9,000 distinct CDR3 sequences, and around 8% are seen once. The ten largest clones represent approximately 12% of the sample. The study collected follow-up blood from HIV-infected patients roughly three months, about 14 weeks, after antiretroviral therapy began. Whole blood was used without cell fractionation, so the repertoire reflected all unsorted peripheral T cells.

Here the sequenced sample was blood, taken during antiretroviral therapy. These receptors were taken from an adult with HIV infection.

This clonotype was seen repeatedly, ten times or more. V is TRBV20-1 and J is TRBJ2-7; TRBD1 matches 7 bases. V gave up 3 bases and J gave up 6 bases; unmatched junction bases: 5. The length of the CDR3 is 12 residues. CDR1 DFQATT and CDR2 SNEGSKA come from the germline V gene (reference sequence). This CDR3 reads CSARVDRAEQYF. CDR3 in DNA: TGCAGTGCTAGGGTAGACAGGGCCGAGCAGTACTTC.

There are a few counts of this clonotype. The chain is built from TRBV5-4 and TRBJ1-2; 7 positions agree with TRBD1. V lost 2 bases and J lost 5; bases outside the gene matches: 3. Per the germline V gene, CDR1 is SGHNT and CDR2 is YYREEE (reference sequence). This CDR3 spans 13 amino acids. The CDR3 region is CASSLRTGYGYTF. The CDR3 DNA reads TGTGCCAGCAGCTTACGGACAGGTTATGGCTACACCTTC.

This clonotype was seen repeatedly, ten times or more. This sequence joins TRBV20-1 and TRBJ1-2; D is ambiguous. V lost 1 base to trimming and J lost 4 bases, with 10 bases between them. The CDR3 is made up of 13 amino acids. In germline, CDR1 is DFQATT, CDR2 SNEGSKA (reference sequence). DNA for the CDR3: TGCAGTGCTAGAGTGGAGACTGGCTATGGCTACACCTTC. As protein: CSARVETGYGYTF.

This clonotype counts as medium-sized (0.01 to 0.1%). J is TRBJ2-1 and V is TRBV24-1; TRBD1 aligns across 8 bases. CDR3 length: 16 residues. V lost 4 bases to trimming and J lost 1 base; unmatched junction nucleotides: 5. CDR1 is KGHDR and CDR2 is SFDVKD in the germline V gene. The CDR3 loop reads CATSDRDRGSYNEQFF. CDR3 bases: TGTGCCACCAGTGACCGAGACAGGGGTTCCTACAATGAGCAGTTCTTC.

This clonotype was found many times. This chain joins TRBV27 and TRBJ2-1, with TRBD2 matching 9 bases. There are 15 residues in the CDR3. CDR1 and CDR2 from the germline V gene are MNHEY and SMNVEV (reference sequence). The V gene end was trimmed by 2 bases and the J gene end by 6 bases; junction bases not matched to a gene: 5. The CDR3 sequence: CASSLLGLASNEQFF. The CDR3 nucleotides are TGTGCCAGCAGTTTACTGGGACTAGCTTCCAATGAGCAGTTCTTC.

The V gene is TRBV20-1, the J gene TRBJ2-5; D gene unclear. The length of the CDR3 is 14 residues. CDR1 DFQATT and CDR2 SNEGSKA come from the germline V gene (reference sequence). V lost 3 bases to trimming and J lost 2 bases, with 13 bases between them. CDR3 in DNA: TGCAGTGCTAGCCTACTTCATGGGCAAGAGACCCAGTACTTC. Translating it yields CSASLLHGQETQYF.

The CDR3 region is CSVEPGGGVAGQETQYF. Written as DNA, the CDR3 is TGCAGCGTTGAACCGGGGGGGGGAGTAGCGGGACAAGAGACCCAGTACTTC. The V gene is TRBV29-1, the J gene TRBJ2-5; 8 nucleotides align to TRBD2. Germline loops: CDR1 SQVTM, CDR2 ANQGSEA. Germline trimming cut 2 bases from V and 2 bases from J; bases unmatched to any gene: 13. The CDR3 runs to 17 residues.

This clonotype was seen at least ten times. The chain couples TRBV3-1 to TRBJ1-2; the D is unclear. The CDR3 contains 12 residues. Germline assignment: CDR1 LGHDT and CDR2 YNNKEL (reference sequence). V was clipped by 1 base and J by 8 bases, with 8 bases between them. CDR3 DNA: TGTGCCAGCAGCCAAGCCGAAGGGGGCTACACCTTC. It translates to CASSQAEGGYTF. The full variable domain, with the rest looked up from reference TRBV3-1 and TRBJ1-2, is DTAVSQTPKYLVTQMGNDKSIKCEQNLGHDTMYWYKQDSKKFLKIMFSYNNKELIINETVPNRFSPKSPDKAHLNLHINSLELGDSAVYFCASSQAEGGYTFGSGTRLTVV.

This clonotype was detected ten times or more. V is TRBV19 and J is TRBJ2-1, with 9 bases lining up with TRBD2. The CDR3 is made up of 15 amino acids. With V trimmed by 4 bases and J by 4 bases, 5 bases remained unmatched. The germline gives CDR1 LNHDA, CDR2 SQIVND (reference sequence). In nucleotides, the CDR3 is TGTGCCAGTAGTACGGGACTAGCTCCTTACAATGAGCAGTTCTTC. Residues: CASSTGLAPYNEQFF.

Ten or more counts support this clonotype. The V call is TRBV3-1, the J call TRBJ2-7; the match to TRBD2 covers 8 bases. J was trimmed by 7 bases and V by 4 bases; bases with no gene match: 12. This CDR3 contains 15 residues. The germline V gene has CDR1 LGHDT and CDR2 YNNKEL (reference sequence). CDR3: CASSPKPGLGTEQYF. CDR3 bases: TGTGCCAGCAGCCCTAAACCGGGACTAGGTACGGAGCAGTACTTC.

This clonotype has a count of ten or more. The V call is TRBV11-2, the J call TRBJ1-1; D is perhaps TRBD1 (6 bases). Trimming stripped 6 bases from V and 10 bases from J, with 18 bases between. Per the germline V gene, CDR1 is SGHAT and CDR2 is FQNNGV. This CDR3 has 13 residues. The CDR3 DNA is TGTGCCAGCAGAGGGTCAGGGGTGTTGCGAGCTTTCTTT. Amino acid sequence: CASRGSGVLRAFF.

At least ten counts were recorded for this clonotype. The gene calls are TRBV12-3 or TRBV12-4 and TRBJ1-2; D gene uncertain. V lost 7 bases and J lost 3, with 12 bases in between. The CDR3 loop spans 13 amino acids. For the CDR3, the DNA is TGTGCCAGCATAGGACCCCCCGACTATGGCTACACCTTC. Protein sequence: CASIGPPDYGYTF.

By frequency in the sample, this clonotype is medium-sized. This chain connects TRBV4-1 to TRBJ1-1, with D possibly matching TRBD1 (5 bases). The germline V gene has CDR1 MGHRA and CDR2 YSYEKL. V was pared by 4 bases and J by 8 bases, with 17 bases between. The CDR3 covers 14 residues. The CDR3 nucleotides are TGCGCCAGCAGCCCAAACTATGGGGGGGAAGAAGCTTTCTTT. This codes for CASSPNYGGEEAFF.